The following is a TCR beta chain sequence with its context. Source study methods: Amplification of reference gene primers was used by the study to estimate nucleated cell counts. This table comes from immunoSEQ multiplex PCR, and its TCRdb copy is limited to in-frame clones, with some not included. V, J and clone size are those of that table, while D and trimming were read from the DNA. The sample contains 70,000 or so clones, around 80% of which appear only once. This sample is part of a study of blood T cell repertoires in COVID-19. Looking at the study overall: There were acute and convalescent COVID-19 samples, and they came from the United States, Italy and Spain.

The CDR3 is made up of 17 amino acids. The V and J ends lost 7 bases and 0 bases respectively, with 19 bases between them. Per germline, CDR1 LNHDA and CDR2 SQIVND (reference sequence). V is TRBV19 and J is TRBJ1-5; D is unresolved. The receptor's source is a human donor in a cohort sampled during active COVID-19. Specimen: peripheral blood. Here the CDR3 DNA reads TGTGCCAGTACCACGAGGGCCCCGGGGTATAGCAATCAGCCCCAGCATTTT. Protein product: CASTTRAPGYSNQPQHF.